This T cell receptor beta chain was captured in a study of blood T cell repertoires in COVID-19. TCRdb's table, derived via immunoSEQ multiplex PCR, lists solely in-frame clones and lacks some. Among 75,000 to 95,000 clones, 70% to 90% were seen once, and the ten largest hold more than 4.5%. Germline-derived CDR1 and CDR2 are MRHNA and SNTAGT. The ends lost 4 bases at V and 3 bases at J; junction bases unmatched: 5. The CDR3 is 15 amino acids. This sequence originates from a man between 60 and 70 years old with acute or convalescent COVID-19. The sample was peripheral blood. The chain is built from TRBV6-4 and TRBJ2-3; 9 bases fit TRBD1. The CDR3 loop is CASSASGTGTDTQYF. The CDR3 DNA follows: TGTGCCAGCAGTGCATCCGGGACAGGGACAGATACGCAGTATTTT.